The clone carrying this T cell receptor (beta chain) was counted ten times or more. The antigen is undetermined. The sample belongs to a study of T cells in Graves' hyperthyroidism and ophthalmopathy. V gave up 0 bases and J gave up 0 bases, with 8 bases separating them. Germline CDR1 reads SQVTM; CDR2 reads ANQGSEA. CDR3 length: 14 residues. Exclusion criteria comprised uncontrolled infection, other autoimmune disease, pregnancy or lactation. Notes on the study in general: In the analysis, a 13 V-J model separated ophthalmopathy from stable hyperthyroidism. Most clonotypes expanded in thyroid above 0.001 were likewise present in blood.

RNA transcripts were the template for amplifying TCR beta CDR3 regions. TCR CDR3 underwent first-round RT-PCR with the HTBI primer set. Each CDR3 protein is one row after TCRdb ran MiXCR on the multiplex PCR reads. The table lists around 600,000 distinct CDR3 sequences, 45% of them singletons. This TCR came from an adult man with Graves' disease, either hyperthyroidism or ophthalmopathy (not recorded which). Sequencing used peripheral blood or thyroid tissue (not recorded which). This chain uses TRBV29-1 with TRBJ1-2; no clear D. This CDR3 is CSVEEYVSNYGYTF. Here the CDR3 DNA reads TGCAGCGTTGAAGAATACGTTTCTAACTATGGCTACACCTTC.